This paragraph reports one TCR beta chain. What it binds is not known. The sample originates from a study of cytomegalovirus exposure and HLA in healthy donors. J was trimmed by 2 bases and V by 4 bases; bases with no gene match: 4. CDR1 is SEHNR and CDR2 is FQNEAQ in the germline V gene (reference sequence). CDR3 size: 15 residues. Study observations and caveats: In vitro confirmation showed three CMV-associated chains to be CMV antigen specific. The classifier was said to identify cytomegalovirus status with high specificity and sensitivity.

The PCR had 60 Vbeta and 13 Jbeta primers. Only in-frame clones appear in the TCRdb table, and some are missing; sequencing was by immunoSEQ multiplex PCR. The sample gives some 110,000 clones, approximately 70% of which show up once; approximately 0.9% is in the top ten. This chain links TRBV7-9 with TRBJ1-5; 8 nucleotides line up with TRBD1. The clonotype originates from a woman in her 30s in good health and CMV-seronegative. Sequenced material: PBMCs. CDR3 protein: CASSSTGDGNQPQHF. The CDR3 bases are TGTGCCAGCAGCTCGACAGGGGATGGCAATCAGCCCCAGCATTTT. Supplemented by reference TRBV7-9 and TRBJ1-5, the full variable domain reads DTGVSQNPRHKITKRGQNVTFRCDPISEHNRLYWYRQTLGQGPEFLTYFQNEAQLEKSRLLSDRFSAERPKGSFSTLEIQRTEQGDSAMYLCASSSTGDGNQPQHFGDGTRLSIL.